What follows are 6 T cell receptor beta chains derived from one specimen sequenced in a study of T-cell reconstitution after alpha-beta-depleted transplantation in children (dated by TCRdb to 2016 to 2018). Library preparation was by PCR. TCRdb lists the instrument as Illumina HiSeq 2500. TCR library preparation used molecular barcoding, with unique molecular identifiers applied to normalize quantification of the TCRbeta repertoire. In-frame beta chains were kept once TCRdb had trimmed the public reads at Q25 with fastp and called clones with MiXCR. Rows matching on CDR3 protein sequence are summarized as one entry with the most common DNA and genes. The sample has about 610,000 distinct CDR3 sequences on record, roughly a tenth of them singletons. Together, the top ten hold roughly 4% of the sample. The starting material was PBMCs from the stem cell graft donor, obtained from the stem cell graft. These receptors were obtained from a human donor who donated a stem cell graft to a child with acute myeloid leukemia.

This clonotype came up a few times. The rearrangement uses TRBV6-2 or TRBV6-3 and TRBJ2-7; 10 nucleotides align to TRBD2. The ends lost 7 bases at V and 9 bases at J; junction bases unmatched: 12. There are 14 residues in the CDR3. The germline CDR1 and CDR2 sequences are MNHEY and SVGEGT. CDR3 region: CASTRAGGPATQYF. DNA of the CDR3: TGTGCCAGCACCCGAGCGGGAGGGCCTGCAACGCAGTACTTC.

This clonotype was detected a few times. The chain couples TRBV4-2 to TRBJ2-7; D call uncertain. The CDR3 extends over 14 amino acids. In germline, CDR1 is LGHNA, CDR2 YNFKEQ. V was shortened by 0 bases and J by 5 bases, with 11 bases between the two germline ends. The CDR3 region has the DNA TGTGCCAGCAGCCAAGATATCGGGCCCAACGAGCAGTACTTC. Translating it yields CASSQDIGPNEQYF.

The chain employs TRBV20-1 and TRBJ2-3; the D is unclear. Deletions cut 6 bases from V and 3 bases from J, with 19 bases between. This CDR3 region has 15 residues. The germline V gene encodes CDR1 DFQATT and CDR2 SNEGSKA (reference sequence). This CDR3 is CSAAHIARGTDTQYF. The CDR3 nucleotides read TGCAGTGCAGCGCACATCGCCCGCGGAACAGATACGCAGTATTTT.

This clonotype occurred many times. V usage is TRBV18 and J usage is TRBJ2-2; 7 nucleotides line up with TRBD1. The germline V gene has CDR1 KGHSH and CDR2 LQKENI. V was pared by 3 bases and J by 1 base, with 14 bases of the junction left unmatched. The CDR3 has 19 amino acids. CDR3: CASSPPNRGRERNTGELFF. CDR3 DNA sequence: TGTGCCAGCTCACCTCCTAACAGGGGCCGCGAAAGGAACACCGGGGAGCTGTTTTTT.

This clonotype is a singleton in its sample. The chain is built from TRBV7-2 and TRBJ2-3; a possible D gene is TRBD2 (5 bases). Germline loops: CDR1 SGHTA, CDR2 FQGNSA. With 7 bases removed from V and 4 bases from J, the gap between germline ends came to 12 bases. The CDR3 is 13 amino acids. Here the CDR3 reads CASTLGSPDTQYF. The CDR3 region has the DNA TGTGCCAGCACCCTAGGGAGTCCAGATACGCAGTATTTT.

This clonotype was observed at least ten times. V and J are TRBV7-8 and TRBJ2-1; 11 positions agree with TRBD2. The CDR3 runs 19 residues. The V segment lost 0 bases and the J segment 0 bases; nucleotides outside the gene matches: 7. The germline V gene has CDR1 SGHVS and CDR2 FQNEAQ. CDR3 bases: TGTGCCAGCAGCTTAGCCCCACTAGCGGGAGTAAGCTCCTACAATGAGCAGTTCTTC. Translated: CASSLAPLAGVSSYNEQFF. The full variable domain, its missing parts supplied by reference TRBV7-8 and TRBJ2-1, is GAGVSQSPRYKVAKRGQDVALRCDPISGHVSLFWYQQALGQGPEFLTYFQNEAQLDKSGLPSDRFFAERPEGSVSTLKIQRTQQEDSAVYLCASSLAPLAGVSSYNEQFFGPGTRLTVL.